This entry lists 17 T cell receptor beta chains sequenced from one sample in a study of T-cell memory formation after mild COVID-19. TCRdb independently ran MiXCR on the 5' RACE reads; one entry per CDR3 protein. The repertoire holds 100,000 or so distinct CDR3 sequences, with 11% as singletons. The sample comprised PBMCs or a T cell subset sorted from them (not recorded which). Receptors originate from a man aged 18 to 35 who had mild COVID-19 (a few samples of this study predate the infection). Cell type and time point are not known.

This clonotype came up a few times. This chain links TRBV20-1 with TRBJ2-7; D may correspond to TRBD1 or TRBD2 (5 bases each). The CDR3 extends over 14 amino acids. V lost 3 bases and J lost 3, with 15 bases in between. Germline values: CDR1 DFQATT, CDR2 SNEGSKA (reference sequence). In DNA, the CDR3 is TGCAGTGCTAGGTCGTCCAGGGCGGGCTACGAGCAGTACTTC. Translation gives CSARSSRAGYEQYF.

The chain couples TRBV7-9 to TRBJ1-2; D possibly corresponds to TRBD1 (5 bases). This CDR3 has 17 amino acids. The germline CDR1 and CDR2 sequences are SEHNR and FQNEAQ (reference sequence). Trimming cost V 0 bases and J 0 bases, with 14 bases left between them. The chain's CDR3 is CASSLARSGLANYGYTF. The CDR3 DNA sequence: TGTGCCAGCAGCTTAGCCCGGTCAGGGCTAGCTAACTATGGCTACACCTTC. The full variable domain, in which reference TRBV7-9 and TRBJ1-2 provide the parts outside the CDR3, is DTGVSQNPRHKITKRGQNVTFRCDPISEHNRLYWYRQTLGQGPEFLTYFQNEAQLEKSRLLSDRFSAERPKGSFSTLEIQRTEQGDSAMYLCASSLARSGLANYGYTFGSGTRLTVV.

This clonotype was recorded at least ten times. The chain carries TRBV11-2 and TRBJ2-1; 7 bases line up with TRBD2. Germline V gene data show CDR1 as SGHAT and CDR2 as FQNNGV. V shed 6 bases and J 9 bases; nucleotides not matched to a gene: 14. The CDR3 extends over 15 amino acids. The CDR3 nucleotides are TGTGCCAGCAGTTCTACGCGACTAGCTGGGATTGAGCAGTTCTTC. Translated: CASSSTRLAGIEQFF.

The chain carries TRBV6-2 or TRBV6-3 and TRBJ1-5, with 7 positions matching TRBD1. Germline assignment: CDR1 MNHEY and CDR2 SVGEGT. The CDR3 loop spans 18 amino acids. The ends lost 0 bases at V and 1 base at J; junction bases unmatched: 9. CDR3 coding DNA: TGTGCCAGCAGTTACTCGTCGGGGCAGGGGGAAAGCAATCAGCCCCAGCATTTT. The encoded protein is CASSYSSGQGESNQPQHF.

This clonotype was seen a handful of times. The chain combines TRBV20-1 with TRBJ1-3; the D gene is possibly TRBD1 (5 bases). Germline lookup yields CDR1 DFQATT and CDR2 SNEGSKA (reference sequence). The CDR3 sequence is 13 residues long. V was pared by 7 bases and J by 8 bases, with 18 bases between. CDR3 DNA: TGCAGTGTCCCCGGACACCCGATGGACACCATATATTTT. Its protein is CSVPGHPMDTIYF.

Here the CDR3 DNA reads TGTGCCAGCAGTTTAAAATCGTGGGGGAACACCGGGGAGCTGTTTTTT. Encoded protein: CASSLKSWGNTGELFF. The chain combines TRBV12-3 or TRBV12-4 with TRBJ2-2; no firm D call. The CDR3 loop spans 16 amino acids. Trimming pared 2 bases from V and 1 base from J, leaving 11 bases between.

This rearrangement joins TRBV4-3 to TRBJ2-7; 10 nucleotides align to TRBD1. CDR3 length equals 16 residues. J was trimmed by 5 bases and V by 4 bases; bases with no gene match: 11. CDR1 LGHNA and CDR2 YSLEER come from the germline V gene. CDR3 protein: CASSPRPGQGTHEQYF. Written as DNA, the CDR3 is TGCGCCAGCAGCCCCCGCCCGGGACAGGGGACTCACGAGCAGTACTTC.

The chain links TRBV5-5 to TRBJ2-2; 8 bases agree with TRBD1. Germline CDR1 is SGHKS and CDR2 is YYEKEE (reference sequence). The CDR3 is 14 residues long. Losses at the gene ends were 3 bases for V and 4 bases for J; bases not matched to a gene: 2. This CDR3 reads CASSWTGSTGELFF. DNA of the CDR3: TGTGCCAGCAGCTGGACAGGGAGCACCGGGGAGCTGTTTTTT.

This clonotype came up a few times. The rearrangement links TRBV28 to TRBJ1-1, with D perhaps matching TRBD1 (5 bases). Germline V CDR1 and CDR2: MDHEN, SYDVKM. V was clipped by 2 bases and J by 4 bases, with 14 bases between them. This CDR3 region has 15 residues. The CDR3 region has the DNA TGTGCCAGCAGTTTAGTAGGTGGCAGGGCCACTGAAGCTTTCTTT. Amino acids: CASSLVGGRATEAFF.

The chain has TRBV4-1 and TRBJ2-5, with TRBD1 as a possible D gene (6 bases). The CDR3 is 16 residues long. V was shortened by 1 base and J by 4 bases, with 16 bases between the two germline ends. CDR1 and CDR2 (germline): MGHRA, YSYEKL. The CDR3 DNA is TGCGCCAGCAGCCAAGTCAGTGGGGGCTGGGGAGAGACCCAGTACTTC. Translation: CASSQVSGGWGETQYF.

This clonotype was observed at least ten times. As DNA, the CDR3 is TGTGCCACCAGCAGGACTAGCGGGGGGGCAGATACGCAGTATTTT. This codes for CATSRTSGGADTQYF. This chain connects TRBV15 to TRBJ2-3; the match to TRBD2 covers 14 bases. CDR3 size: 15 residues. The germline CDR1 and CDR2 sequences are LNHNV and YYDKDF (reference sequence). V was clipped by 3 bases and J by 4 bases; unmatched bases: 0. Variable domain in full (rest from reference TRBV15 and TRBJ2-3): DAMVIQNPRYQVTQFGKPVTLSCSQTLNHNVMYWYQQKSSQAPKLLFHYYDKDFNNEADTPDNFQSRRPNTSFCFLDIRSPGLGDTAMYLCATSRTSGGADTQYFGPGTRLTVL.

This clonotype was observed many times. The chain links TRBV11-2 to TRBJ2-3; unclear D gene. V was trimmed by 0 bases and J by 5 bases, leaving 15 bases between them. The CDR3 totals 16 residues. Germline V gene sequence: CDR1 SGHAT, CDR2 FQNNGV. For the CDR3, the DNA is TGTGCCAGCAGCTTAGATCACCCTACCAATGGAGATACGCAGTATTTT. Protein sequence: CASSLDHPTNGDTQYF.

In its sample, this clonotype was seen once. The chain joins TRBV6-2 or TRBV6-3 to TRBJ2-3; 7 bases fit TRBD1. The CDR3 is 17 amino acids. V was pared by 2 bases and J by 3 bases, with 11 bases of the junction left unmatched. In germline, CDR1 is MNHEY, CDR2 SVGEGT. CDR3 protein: CASSYTLPGTATDTQYF. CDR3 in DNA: TGTGCCAGCAGTTACACGCTACCCGGGACAGCGACAGATACGCAGTATTTT.

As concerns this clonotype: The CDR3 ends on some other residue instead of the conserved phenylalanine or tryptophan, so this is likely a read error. CDR3 coding DNA: TGCGCCAGCAGCTTGGCGTCAGGGGGGTACCAAGAGACCCAGTACTTA. Amino acids: CASSLASGGYQETQYL. The chain has TRBV5-1 and TRBJ2-5; perhaps TRBD1 as D (7 bases). The CDR3 extends over 16 amino acids. V was clipped by 0 bases and J by 0 bases, with 12 bases between them. Germline assignment: CDR1 SGHRS and CDR2 YFSETQ.

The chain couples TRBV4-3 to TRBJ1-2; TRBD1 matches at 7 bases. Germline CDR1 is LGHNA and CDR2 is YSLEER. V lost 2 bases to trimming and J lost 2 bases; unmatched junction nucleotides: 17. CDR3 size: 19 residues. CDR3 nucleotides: TGCGCCAGCAGCCAACAAAGACAGGACAGGCCTTTGAGGAACTATGGCTACACCTTC. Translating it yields CASSQQRQDRPLRNYGYTF.

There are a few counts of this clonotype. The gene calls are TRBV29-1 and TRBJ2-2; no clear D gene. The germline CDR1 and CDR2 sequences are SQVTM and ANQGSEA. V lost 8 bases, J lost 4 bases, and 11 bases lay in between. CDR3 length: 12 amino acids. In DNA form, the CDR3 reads TGCAGCACCCCATTGGGCACCGGGGAGCTGTTTTTT. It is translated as CSTPLGTGELFF.

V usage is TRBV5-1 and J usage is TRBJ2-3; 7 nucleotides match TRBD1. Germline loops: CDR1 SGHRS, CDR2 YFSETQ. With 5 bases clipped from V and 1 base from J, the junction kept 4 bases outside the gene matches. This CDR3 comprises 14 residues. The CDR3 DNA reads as TGCGCCAGCAGTACAGGGGTAGGCACAGATACGCAGTATTTT. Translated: CASSTGVGTDTQYF.